This TCR beta chain was found in a study of blood T cell repertoires in COVID-19. Study overall: From the United States, Italy and Spain came samples of acute and convalescent COVID-19.

Measured with immunoSEQ multiplex PCR; TCRdb has only the in-frame clones, and not every one. The data show around 290,000 clones, with 88% seen just once and around 2% held by the top ten. Everyone who took part was 18 to 89 years old, and they came from 20 to 25 US areas. The study assigned cohorts using participant-reported clinical history. The V gene's germline CDR1 is LGHDT and CDR2 YNNKEL (reference sequence). The CDR3 is 13 residues long. As for this clone: A junction end diverges from the germline sequence, so it may reflect a read error.

V and J are TRBV3-1 (or the pseudogene TRBV3-2) and TRBJ2-1; the match to TRBD2 covers 9 bases. The receptor was derived from a woman aged 55-75 years in a cohort exposed to, infected with or recovered from COVID-19 (not recorded which). The sample consisted of PBMCs or T cells enriched from blood (not recorded which). The CDR3 DNA sequence: TGTGCCAGCAGCCAAGATGAGGGGACTAGCCGGGTCTTC. Its translation is CASSQDEGTSRVF.